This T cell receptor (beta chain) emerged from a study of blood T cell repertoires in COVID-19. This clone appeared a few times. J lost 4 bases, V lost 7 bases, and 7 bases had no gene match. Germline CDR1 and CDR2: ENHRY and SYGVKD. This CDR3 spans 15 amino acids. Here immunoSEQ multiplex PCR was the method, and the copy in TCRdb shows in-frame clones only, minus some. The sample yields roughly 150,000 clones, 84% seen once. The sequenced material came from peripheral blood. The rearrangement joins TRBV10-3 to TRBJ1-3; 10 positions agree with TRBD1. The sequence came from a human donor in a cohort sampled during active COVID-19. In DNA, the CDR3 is TGTGCCATCACCCGGGACAGGGGTAGCGGAAACACCATATATTTT. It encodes CAITRDRGSGNTIYF.